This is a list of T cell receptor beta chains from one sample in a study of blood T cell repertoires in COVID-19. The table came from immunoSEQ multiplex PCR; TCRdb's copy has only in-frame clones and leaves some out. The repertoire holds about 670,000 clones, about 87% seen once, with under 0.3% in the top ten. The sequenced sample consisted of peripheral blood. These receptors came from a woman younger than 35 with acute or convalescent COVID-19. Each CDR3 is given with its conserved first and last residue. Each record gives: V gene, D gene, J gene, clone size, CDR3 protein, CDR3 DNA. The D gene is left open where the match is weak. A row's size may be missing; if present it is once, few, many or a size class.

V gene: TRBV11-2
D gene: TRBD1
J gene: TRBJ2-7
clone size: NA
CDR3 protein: CASSLGGTVLSYEQYF
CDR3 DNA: TGTGCCAGCAGCTTAGGGGGGACAGTCCTTTCCTACGAGCAGTACTTC

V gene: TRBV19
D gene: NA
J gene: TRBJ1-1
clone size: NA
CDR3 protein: CASSIGSGVTEAFF
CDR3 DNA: TGTGCCAGTAGTATCGGCTCCGGGGTCACTGAAGCTTTCTTT

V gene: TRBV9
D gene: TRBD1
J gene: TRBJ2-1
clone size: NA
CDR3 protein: CASSVETGAYNEQFF
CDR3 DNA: TGTGCCAGCAGCGTAGAGACAGGGGCCTACAATGAGCAGTTCTTC

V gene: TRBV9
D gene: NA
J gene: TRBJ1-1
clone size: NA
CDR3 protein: CASSVDIRSEAFF
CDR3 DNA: TGTGCCAGCAGCGTAGATATTAGATCTGAAGCTTTCTTT

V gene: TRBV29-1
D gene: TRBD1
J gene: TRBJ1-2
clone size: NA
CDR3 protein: CSVEGWGTGAYGYTF
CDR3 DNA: TGCAGCGTTGAGGGTTGGGGGACAGGGGCCTATGGCTACACCTTC

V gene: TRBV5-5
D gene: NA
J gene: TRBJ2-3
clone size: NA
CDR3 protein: CASIRIGTDTQYF
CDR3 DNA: TGTGCCAGCATCAGGATCGGCACAGATACGCAGTATTTT

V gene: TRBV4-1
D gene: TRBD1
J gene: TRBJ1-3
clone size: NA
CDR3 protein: CASSQDVGGRNTIYF
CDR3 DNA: TGCGCCAGCAGCCAAGATGTAGGGGGCAGAAACACCATATATTTT

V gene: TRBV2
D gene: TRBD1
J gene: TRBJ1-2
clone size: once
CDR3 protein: CASRTGTGAYGYTF
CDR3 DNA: TGTGCCAGCAGAACCGGGACAGGGGCCTATGGCTACACCTTC

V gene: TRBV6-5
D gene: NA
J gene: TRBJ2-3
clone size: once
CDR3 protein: CASRTLADTQYF
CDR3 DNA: TGTGCCAGCAGGACCCTAGCAGATACGCAGTATTTT

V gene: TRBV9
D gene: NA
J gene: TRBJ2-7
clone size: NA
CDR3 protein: CASSPDGGAYEQYF
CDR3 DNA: TGTGCCAGCAGCCCAGACGGCGGTGCCTACGAGCAGTACTTC

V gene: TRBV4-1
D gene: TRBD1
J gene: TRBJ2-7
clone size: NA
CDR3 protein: CASSQEGTDSYEQYF
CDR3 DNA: TGCGCCAGCAGCCAAGAAGGGACAGACTCCTACGAGCAGTACTTC

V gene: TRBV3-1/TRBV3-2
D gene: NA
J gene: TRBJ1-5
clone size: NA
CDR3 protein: CASSHQVGGQPQHF
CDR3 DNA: TGTGCCAGCAGCCACCAGGTCGGGGGTCAGCCCCAGCATTTT

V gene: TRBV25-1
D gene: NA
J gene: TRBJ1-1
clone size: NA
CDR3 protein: CASSELDVRVEAFF
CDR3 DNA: TGTGCCAGCAGTGAATTAGACGTTCGGGTCGAAGCTTTCTTT

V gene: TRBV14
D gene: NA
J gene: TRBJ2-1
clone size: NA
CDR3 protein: CASSQVASVGEQFF
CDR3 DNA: TGTGCCAGCAGCCAAGTCGCGAGCGTCGGTGAGCAGTTCTTC

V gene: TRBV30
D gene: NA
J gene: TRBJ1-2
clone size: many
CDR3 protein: CAWSEGINYGYTF
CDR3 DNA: TGTGCCTGGAGTGAGGGGATTAACTATGGCTACACCTTC

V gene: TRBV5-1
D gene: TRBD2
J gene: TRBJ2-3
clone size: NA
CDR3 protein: CASGGEGTQYF
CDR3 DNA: TGCGCCAGCGGGGGGGAAGGGACGCAGTATTTT

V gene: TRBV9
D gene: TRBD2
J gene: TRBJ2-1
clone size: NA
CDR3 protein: CASSKVAGGPYNEQFF
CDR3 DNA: TGTGCCAGCAGCAAGGTAGCGGGGGGACCTTACAATGAGCAGTTCTTC

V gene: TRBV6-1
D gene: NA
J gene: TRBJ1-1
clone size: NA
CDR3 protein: CASSEPSRRAGTEAFF
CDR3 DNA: TGTGCCAGCAGTGAACCATCACGGCGGGCCGGAACTGAAGCTTTCTTT

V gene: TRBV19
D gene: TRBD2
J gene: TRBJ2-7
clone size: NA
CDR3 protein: CASSPTGGYEQYF
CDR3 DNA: TGTGCCAGTAGTCCCACGGGGGGCTACGAGCAGTACTTC

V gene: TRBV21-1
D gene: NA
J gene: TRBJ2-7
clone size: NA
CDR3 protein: CASSVNRRGFYEQYF
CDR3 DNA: TGTGCCAGCAGCGTCAACCGCAGGGGCTTTTACGAGCAGTACTTC

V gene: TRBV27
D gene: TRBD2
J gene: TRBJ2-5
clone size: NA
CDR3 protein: CASRVLTSGGAETQYF
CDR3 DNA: TGTGCCAGCAGGGTTCTGACTAGCGGGGGGGCTGAGACCCAGTACTTC

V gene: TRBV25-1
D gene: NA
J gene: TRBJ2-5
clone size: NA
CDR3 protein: CASSELGYQETQYF
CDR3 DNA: TGTGCCAGCAGTGAACTGGGCTACCAAGAGACCCAGTACTTC

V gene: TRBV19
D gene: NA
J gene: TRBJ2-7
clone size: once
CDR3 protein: CASSQTGTRGSYEQYF
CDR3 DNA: TGTGCCAGTAGTCAGACCGGGACAAGGGGCTCCTACGAGCAGTACTTC

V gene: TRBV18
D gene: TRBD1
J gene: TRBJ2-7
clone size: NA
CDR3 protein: CASSLQWTGDLHEQYF
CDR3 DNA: TGTGCCAGCTCCCTACAATGGACAGGGGATTTGCACGAGCAGTACTTC

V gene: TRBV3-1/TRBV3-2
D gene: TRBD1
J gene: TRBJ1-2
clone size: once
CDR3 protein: CASSRGQGFYGYTF
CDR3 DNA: TGTGCCAGCAGCCGAGGACAGGGGTTCTATGGCTACACCTTC

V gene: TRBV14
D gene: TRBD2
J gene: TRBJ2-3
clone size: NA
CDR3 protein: CASSLGLAGRSDTQYF
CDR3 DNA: TGTGCCAGCAGCCTCGGACTAGCGGGGCGTTCAGATACGCAGTATTTT

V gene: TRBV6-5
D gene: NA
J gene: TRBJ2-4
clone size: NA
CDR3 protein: CASSRTDSNIQYF
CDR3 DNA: TGTGCCAGCAGCCGGACAGACAGCAACATTCAGTACTTC

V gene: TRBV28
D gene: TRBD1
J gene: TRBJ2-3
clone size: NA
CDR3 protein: CASSSKTGPDTQYF
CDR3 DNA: TGTGCCAGCAGTTCCAAGACAGGGCCAGATACGCAGTATTTT

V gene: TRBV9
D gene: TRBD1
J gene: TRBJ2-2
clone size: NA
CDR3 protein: CASSGRTGKDGELFF
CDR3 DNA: TGTGCCAGCAGCGGGCGGACAGGGAAGGACGGGGAGCTGTTTTTT

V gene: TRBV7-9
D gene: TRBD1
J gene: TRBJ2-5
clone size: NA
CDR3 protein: CASSPPGTGGETQYF
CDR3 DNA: TGTGCCAGCAGCCCCCCGGGGACAGGAGGGGAGACCCAGTACTTC

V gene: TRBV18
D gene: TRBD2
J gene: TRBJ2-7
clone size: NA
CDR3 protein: CASSPGRETYEQYF
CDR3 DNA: TGTGCCAGCTCTCCAGGGAGGGAAACCTACGAGCAGTACTTC

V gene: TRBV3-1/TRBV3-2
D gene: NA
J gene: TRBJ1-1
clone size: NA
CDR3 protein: CASSQDRGSRNTEAFF
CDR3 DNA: TGTGCCAGCAGCCAAGACAGGGGTAGCCGAAACACTGAAGCTTTCTTT

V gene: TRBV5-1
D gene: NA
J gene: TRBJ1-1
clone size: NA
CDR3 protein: CASSPDTPNTEAFF
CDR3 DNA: TGCGCCAGCAGTCCGGACACCCCGAACACTGAAGCTTTCTTT

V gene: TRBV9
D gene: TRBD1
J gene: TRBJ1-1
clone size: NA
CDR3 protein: CASNPGQGTEAFF
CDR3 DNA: TGTGCCAGCAACCCGGGACAGGGAACTGAAGCTTTCTTT

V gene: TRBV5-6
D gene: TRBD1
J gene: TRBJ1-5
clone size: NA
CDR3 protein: CASSWRGTGSYSNQPQHF
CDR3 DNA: TGTGCCAGCAGCTGGAGGGGGACAGGATCGTATAGCAATCAGCCCCAGCATTTT

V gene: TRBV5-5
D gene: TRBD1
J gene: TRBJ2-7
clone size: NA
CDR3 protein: CASSGGTGGYEQYF
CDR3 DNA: TGTGCCAGCAGCGGGGGGACAGGGGGCTACGAGCAGTACTTC

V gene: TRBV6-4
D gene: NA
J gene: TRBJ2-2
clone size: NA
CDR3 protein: CASSDSSGGAETGELFF
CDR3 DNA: TGTGCCAGCAGTGACTCGTCTGGGGGGGCTGAGACCGGGGAGCTGTTTTTT

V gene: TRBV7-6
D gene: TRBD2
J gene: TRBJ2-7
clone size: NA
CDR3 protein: CASSLGPTSGNYEQYF
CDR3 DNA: TGTGCCAGCAGCTTAGGACCAACTAGCGGGAACTACGAGCAGTACTTC

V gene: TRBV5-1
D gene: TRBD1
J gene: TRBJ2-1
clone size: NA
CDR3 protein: CASSIPGQEWNEQFF
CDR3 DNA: TGCGCCAGCAGCATCCCGGGACAGGAGTGGAATGAGCAGTTCTTC

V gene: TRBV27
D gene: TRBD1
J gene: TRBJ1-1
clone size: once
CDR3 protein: CASRRDRVDTEAFF
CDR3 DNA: TGTGCCAGCAGGCGGGACAGGGTTGACACTGAAGCTTTCTTT

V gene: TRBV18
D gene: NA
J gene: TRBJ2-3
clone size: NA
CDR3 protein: CASSPRPTDTQYF
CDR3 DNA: TGTGCCAGCTCACCACGGCCCACAGATACGCAGTATTTT

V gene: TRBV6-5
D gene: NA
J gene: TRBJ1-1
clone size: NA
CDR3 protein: CASTDAFGGTEAFF
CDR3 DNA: TGTGCCAGCACCGACGCCTTCGGGGGCACTGAAGCTTTCTTT

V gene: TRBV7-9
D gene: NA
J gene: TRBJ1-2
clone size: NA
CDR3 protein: CASSWGGQGLSGGYTF
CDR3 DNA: TGTGCCAGCAGCTGGGGGGGTCAGGGCCTCTCTGGTGGCTACACCTTC

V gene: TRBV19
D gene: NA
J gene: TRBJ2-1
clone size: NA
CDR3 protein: CASSMGPHNGGRNEQFF
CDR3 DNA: TGTGCCAGTAGTATGGGTCCACACAACGGAGGGCGAAATGAGCAGTTCTTC

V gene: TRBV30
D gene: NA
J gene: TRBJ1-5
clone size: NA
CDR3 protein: CAWSVPEGNQPQHF
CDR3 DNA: TGTGCCTGGAGTGTACCGGAGGGGAATCAGCCCCAGCATTTT

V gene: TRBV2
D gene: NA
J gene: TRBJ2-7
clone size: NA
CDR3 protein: CASSYYEQYF
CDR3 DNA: TGTGCCAGCTCCTACTACGAGCAGTACTTC

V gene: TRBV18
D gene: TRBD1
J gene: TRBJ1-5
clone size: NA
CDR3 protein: CASSSTGVKGQPQHF
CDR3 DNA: TGTGCCAGCTCATCGACAGGGGTAAAGGGTCAGCCCCAGCATTTT

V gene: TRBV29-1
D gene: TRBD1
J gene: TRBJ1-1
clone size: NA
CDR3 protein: CSGRDRGKSEAFF
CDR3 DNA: TGCAGCGGACGAGACAGGGGAAAGTCTGAAGCTTTCTTT

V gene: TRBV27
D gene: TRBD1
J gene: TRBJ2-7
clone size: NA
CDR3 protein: CASSLKGTGFVSVIEQYF
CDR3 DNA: TGTGCCAGCAGTTTAAAAGGGACAGGGTTCGTCTCGGTTATCGAGCAGTACTTC

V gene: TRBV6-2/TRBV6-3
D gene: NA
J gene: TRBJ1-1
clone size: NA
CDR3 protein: CASSYIQGTEAFF
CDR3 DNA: TGTGCCAGCAGTTATATCCAGGGGACTGAAGCTTTCTTT

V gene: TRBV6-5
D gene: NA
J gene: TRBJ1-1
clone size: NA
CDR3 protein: CASSYQGTGTEAFF
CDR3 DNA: TGTGCCAGCAGTTACCAGGGGACGGGAACTGAAGCTTTCTTT

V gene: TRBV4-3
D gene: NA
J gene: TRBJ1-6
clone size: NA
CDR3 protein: CASSQGGPGNSPLHF
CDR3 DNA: TGCGCCAGCAGCCAAGGGGGGCCGGGTAATTCACCCCTCCACTTT

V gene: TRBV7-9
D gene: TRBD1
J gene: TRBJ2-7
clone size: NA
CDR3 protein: CASNPRGPTGGLAYEQYF
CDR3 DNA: TGTGCCAGCAACCCGAGAGGGCCGACAGGGGGATTGGCCTACGAGCAGTACTTC

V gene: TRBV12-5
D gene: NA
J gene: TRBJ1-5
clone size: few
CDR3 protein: CASGLAPGDQPQHF
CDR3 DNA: TGTGCTAGTGGTTTGGCCCCAGGGGATCAGCCCCAGCATTTT

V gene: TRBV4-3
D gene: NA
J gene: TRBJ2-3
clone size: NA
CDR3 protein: CASSQGFSSGGTDTQYF
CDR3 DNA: TGCGCCAGCAGCCAAGGTTTTTCGAGCGGAGGCACAGATACGCAGTATTTT

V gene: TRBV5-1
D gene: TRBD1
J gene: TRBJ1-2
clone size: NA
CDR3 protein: CASSLRAGGFDGYTF
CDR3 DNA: TGCGCCAGCAGCTTGAGAGCAGGGGGATTTGATGGCTACACCTTC

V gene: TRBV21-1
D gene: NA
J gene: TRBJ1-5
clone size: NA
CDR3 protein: CASSKVAADQPQHF
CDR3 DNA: TGTGCCAGCAGCAAAGTGGCGGCAGATCAGCCCCAGCATTTT

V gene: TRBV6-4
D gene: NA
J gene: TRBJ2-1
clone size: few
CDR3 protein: CASDSEQFF
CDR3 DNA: TGTGCCAGCGATAGTGAGCAGTTCTTC

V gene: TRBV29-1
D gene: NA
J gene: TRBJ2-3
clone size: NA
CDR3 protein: CSVRRSGSTDTQYF
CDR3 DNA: TGCAGCGTCCGCCGCTCGGGAAGCACAGATACGCAGTATTTT

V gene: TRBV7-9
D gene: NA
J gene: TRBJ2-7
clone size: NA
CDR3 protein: CASSGSYRQGSYEQYF
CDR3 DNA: TGTGCCAGCAGCGGCTCCTACCGCCAGGGCTCCTACGAGCAGTACTTC